This record covers a single T cell receptor (beta chain). This record comes from a study of blood T cell repertoires in COVID-19. Study background: Acute and convalescent COVID-19 specimens originated in the United States, Italy and Spain. Nucleic acid was either cDNA or gDNA, and it came from T cells, B-cell-depleted T cells, or PBMCs.

The authors' processing: Estimation of nucleated cell counts was performed using reference gene primer amplification. The assay was immunoSEQ multiplex PCR, and TCRdb's table has in-frame clones only and misses some. That table supplies the V and J calls and clone size; D and trimming were determined from the DNA. The table records about 160,000 clones, 80% to 90% of them present only once. Looked up from germline, CDR1 is ENHRY and CDR2 is SYGVKD. V shed 4 bases and J 3 bases; nucleotides not matched to a gene: 3. CDR3 length: 16 residues. The source material was peripheral blood. V and J are TRBV10-3 and TRBJ2-1; TRBD2 aligns across 13 bases. The sequence came from a woman between 65 and 79 years old with COVID-19, enrolled during active disease. The CDR3 region is CAISATSGGFYNEQFF. The CDR3 DNA follows: TGTGCCATCAGTGCGACTAGCGGGGGGTTCTACAATGAGCAGTTCTTC.